This passage covers 8 T cell receptor beta chains from one sample sequenced in a study of T-cell reconstitution after alpha-beta-depleted transplantation in children. Preparing the TCRbeta library involved the use of unique molecular identifiers. TCRdb passed the PCR reads through MiXCR, listing each CDR3 protein once. Seen here are about a million distinct CDR3 sequences, around 30% observed once, and the top ten hold 28%. The sample in question was PBMCs, mostly from graft donor cells, obtained 360 days after TCRalphabeta/CD19-depleted stem cell transplant. These receptors were collected from a boy under two years old who had a stem cell transplant for SCID, so the T cells may come from the graft donor.

The chain combines TRBV5-1 with TRBJ2-5; D is perhaps TRBD2 (7 bases). Per the germline V gene, CDR1 is SGHRS and CDR2 is YFSETQ. There are 13 residues in the CDR3. V lost 3 bases, J lost 3 bases, and 9 bases lay in between. In DNA form, the CDR3 reads TGCGCCAGCAGCTGGGAGGGGGAAGAGACCCAGTACTTC. Translating gives CASSWEGEETQYF.

In this sample, this clonotype turned up a few times. The CDR3 spells CASSPRPGAGGNEQFF. In DNA, the CDR3 is TGTGCCAGCAGCCCCCGACCGGGGGCGGGGGGGAATGAGCAGTTCTTC. V usage is TRBV11-2 and J usage is TRBJ2-1; TRBD2 matches 9 bases. From germline, CDR1 is SGHAT and CDR2 FQNNGV. V gave up 5 bases and J gave up 7 bases; unmatched junction bases: 12. This CDR3 contains 16 residues.

The DNA for the CDR3 is TGTGCCAGCAGTTACGGAGAGGGCACAGATACGCAGTATTTT. The encoded protein is CASSYGEGTDTQYF. The chain has TRBV6-5 and TRBJ2-3; D gene ambiguous. Between the trimmed V and J ends, which lost 2 bases and 1 base, there was a span of 7 bases. The germline CDR1 and CDR2 sequences are MNHEY and SVGAGI. The CDR3 has 14 amino acids.

The chain recombines TRBV10-3 with TRBJ1-6; 9 bases are a match to TRBD1. CDR3 length: 14 residues. Germline-derived CDR1 and CDR2 are ENHRY and SYGVKD. The trim removed 10 bases at V and 8 bases at J, leaving 9 bases unmatched. The CDR3 nucleotides are TGTGCCACGAATATAAGGACAGGGGATTCACCCCTCCACTTT. It yields the protein CATNIRTGDSPLHF.

The rearrangement links TRBV5-1 to TRBJ2-7; either TRBD1 or TRBD2 may supply D (5 bases each). Germline CDR1 is SGHRS and CDR2 is YFSETQ. The CDR3 has 17 amino acids. Deletions cut 4 bases from V and 3 bases from J, with 23 bases between. The DNA of the CDR3 is TGCGCCAGCAGCCCCATGGGGACGGGGATCGCCCTCTACGAGCAGTACTTC. Translated, it gives CASSPMGTGIALYEQYF.

Only a few counts were recorded for this clonotype. The chain couples TRBV27 to TRBJ2-1; 8 bases fit TRBD1. CDR1 and CDR2 from the germline V gene are MNHEY and SMNVEV (reference sequence). With 5 bases clipped from V and 4 bases from J, the junction kept 10 bases outside the gene matches. The CDR3 runs to 16 residues. CDR3 in DNA: TGTGCCAGCAGTCGGGAACAGGGGGAAGGGTACAATGAGCAGTTCTTC. Protein sequence: CASSREQGEGYNEQFF.

This clonotype was observed a few times. This sequence joins TRBV7-9 and TRBJ2-7, with TRBD1 identical over 9 bases. Looked up from germline, CDR1 is SEHNR and CDR2 is FQNEAQ (reference sequence). J was trimmed by 3 bases and V by 5 bases; bases with no gene match: 14. The CDR3 loop spans 17 amino acids. The CDR3 protein is CASSPEQGAFGVYEQYF. CDR3 coding DNA: TGTGCCAGCAGCCCGGAACAGGGGGCCTTCGGGGTCTACGAGCAGTACTTC.

The V call is TRBV14, the J call TRBJ2-1, with D possibly TRBD2 on 6 matching bases. CDR1 is SGHDN, CDR2 FVKESK, per germline. This CDR3 is 14 amino acids long. Trimming removed 2 bases at V and 6 bases at J, with 11 bases between. The CDR3 region is CASSQMTSVNEQFF. CDR3 nucleotides: TGTGCCAGCAGCCAAATGACTAGTGTCAATGAGCAGTTCTTC.